Sequencing of this T cell receptor (beta chain) was carried out in a study of T-cell memory formation after mild COVID-19. This clonotype was seen a handful of times. CDR1 and CDR2 (germline): SNHLY, FYNNEI. CDR3 length: 15 amino acids. Trimming cost V 3 bases and J 2 bases, with 14 bases left between them. Via MiXCR, TCRdb re-called the 5' RACE reads, giving one row per CDR3 protein. The sample holds under 550,000 distinct CDR3 sequences; 15% to 20% are singletons and the top ten take about 12%. The chain employs TRBV2 and TRBJ2-7; maybe TRBD2 (7 bases). This receptor was identified in an adult woman who had mild COVID-19 (a few samples of this study predate the infection). Cell type and time point are not known. Sequencing was performed on PBMCs or a T cell subset sorted from them (not recorded which). Here the CDR3 DNA reads TGTGCCAGCAGTGAGGGTGGGGGGGCAACCTACGAGCAGTACTTC. Its protein is CASSEGGGATYEQYF.